Following are 20 T cell receptor beta chains from one sample sequenced in a study of T cells in Graves' hyperthyroidism and ophthalmopathy. TCR beta CDR3 region amplification was performed from RNA transcripts. HTBI primers were employed in a first-round RT-PCR of the TCR CDR3. TCRdb passed the multiplex PCR reads through MiXCR, listing each CDR3 protein once. The sample contains around 700,000 distinct CDR3 sequences, about 19% of which appear only once. The sequencing input was blood. The receptors shown here come from a woman aged 45-59 years with Graves' hyperthyroidism that later progressed to Graves' ophthalmopathy.

This clonotype was observed a few times. The chain links TRBV20-1 to TRBJ1-5, with 8 positions matching TRBD1. The CDR3 runs to 17 residues. The J segment lost 0 bases and the V segment lost 5 bases, leaving 12 bases of the junction unmatched. Per the germline V gene, CDR1 is DFQATT and CDR2 is SNEGSKA (reference sequence). The CDR3 here is CSASGTGTGYSNQPQHF. CDR3 bases: TGCAGTGCTTCCGGAACCGGGACAGGATATAGCAATCAGCCCCAGCATTTT.

The table lists this clonotype with many counts. The chain carries TRBV30 and TRBJ1-5, with D perhaps matching TRBD1 (5 bases). The V end was cut by 2 bases, the J end by 2 bases, with 7 bases between. CDR1 is GTSNPN, CDR2 SVGIG, per germline (reference sequence). The CDR3 runs 13 residues. The CDR3 nucleotides read TGTGCCTGGAGTCGACAGCGCAATCAGCCCCAGCATTTT. Translation gives CAWSRQRNQPQHF. The full variable domain, its missing parts supplied by reference TRBV30 and TRBJ1-5, is SQTIHQWPATLVQPVGSPLSLECTVEGTSNPNLYWYRQAAGRGLQLLFYSVGIGQISSEVPQNLSASRPQDRQFILSSKKLLLSDSGFYLCAWSRQRNQPQHFGDGTRLSIL.

This clonotype has more than one count but fewer than ten. The chain employs TRBV14 and TRBJ2-1, with 12 positions matching TRBD2. V shed 11 bases, J shed 4 bases, and the junction held 12 bases outside the gene matches. This CDR3 has 16 residues. CDR1 and CDR2 from the germline V gene are SGHDN and FVKESK. The CDR3 protein is CAGTTSGGARYNEQFF. Here the CDR3 DNA reads TGTGCCGGCACGACTAGCGGGGGAGCGAGGTACAATGAGCAGTTCTTC.

This clonotype has at least ten counts. CDR3 loop: CASSPNRDVGTYEQYF. Written as DNA, the CDR3 is TGTGCCAGCAGCCCCAACAGGGACGTGGGGACTTACGAGCAGTACTTC. The rearrangement links TRBV7-8 to TRBJ2-7; either TRBD1 or TRBD2 may fit D (6 bases each). The V end lost 5 bases, the J end lost 4 bases, and 21 bases lay between the germline ends. The length of the CDR3 is 16 residues. Germline V lookup: CDR1 SGHVS, CDR2 FQNEAQ.

The J gene is TRBJ1-1, the V gene TRBV6-2 or TRBV6-3; D is uncertain. Trimming took off 6 bases at V and 3 bases at J, with 23 bases between the two ends. The CDR3 covers 17 residues. Germline CDR1 and CDR2: MNHEY and SVGEGT. The CDR3 nucleotides are TGTGCCAGCAGCCGACGGGGTATAAATTTGATTGACACTGAAGCTTTCTTT. Encoded protein: CASSRRGINLIDTEAFF.

This clonotype was counted ten times or more. J is TRBJ2-2 and V is TRBV20-1; D unclear. CDR3 length equals 15 residues. CDR1 is DFQATT and CDR2 is SNEGSKA in the germline V gene (reference sequence). V shed 0 bases and J shed 2 bases, with 10 bases lying between them. The chain's CDR3 is CSARDGTVNTGELFF. In DNA form, the CDR3 reads TGCAGTGCTAGAGATGGCACGGTTAACACCGGGGAGCTGTTTTTT.

CDR3 sequence reads: CASSLRPGTAIVNTGELFF. The CDR3 DNA reads as TGTGCCAGCAGCTTGAGACCCGGGACAGCGATCGTTAACACCGGGGAGCTGTTTTTT. J is TRBJ2-2 and V is TRBV7-9; 7 bases fit TRBD1. V was pared by 3 bases and J by 2 bases, with 15 bases of the junction left unmatched. The CDR3 sequence is 19 residues long. Germline values: CDR1 SEHNR, CDR2 FQNEAQ (reference sequence). The complete variable domain, with remaining parts taken from reference TRBV7-9 and TRBJ2-2, reads DTGVSQNPRHKITKRGQNVTFRCDPISEHNRLYWYRQTLGQGPEFLTYFQNEAQLEKSRLLSDRFSAERPKGSFSTLEIQRTEQGDSAMYLCASSLRPGTAIVNTGELFFGEGSRLTVL.

The genes are TRBV6-1 and TRBJ1-6; D might be TRBD1 (5 bases). CDR3 length: 15 residues. Trimming took 5 bases from V and 7 from J, leaving 15 bases between them. CDR1 is MNHNS and CDR2 is SASEGT in the germline V gene. CDR3 loop: CASSTGHPGNSPLHF. For the CDR3, the DNA is TGTGCCAGCAGTACCGGACACCCTGGGAATTCACCCCTCCACTTT.

This chain joins TRBV11-1 and TRBJ1-1; 8 bases match TRBD1. V was pared by 4 bases and J by 4 bases, with 8 bases of the junction left unmatched. CDR1 is SGHAT and CDR2 is FQDESV in the germline V gene (reference sequence). The CDR3 consists of 15 residues. The DNA of the CDR3 is TGTGCCAGCAGCTCTTGGACAGGGATGGGCACTGAAGCTTTCTTT. Translation: CASSSWTGMGTEAFF.

The rearrangement uses TRBV20-1 and TRBJ2-3; perhaps TRBD2 as D (7 bases). V shed 2 bases and J shed 1 base, with 19 bases lying between them. The CDR3 runs to 17 residues. CDR1 and CDR2 (germline): DFQATT, SNEGSKA (reference sequence). The CDR3 coding sequence is TGCAGTGCTAGACCCGGGGCTGGGGGGGCCGGCACAGATACGCAGTATTTT. Its protein is CSARPGAGGAGTDTQYF.

There are a few counts of this clonotype. The chain couples TRBV7-3 to TRBJ2-2; D is uncertain. Between the trimmed V and J ends, which lost 5 bases and 6 bases, there was a span of 10 bases. Germline V CDR1 and CDR2: SGHTA, FQGTGA. The length of the CDR3 is 13 residues. Written as DNA, the CDR3 is TGTGCCAGCAGCCCACCATCCCCCGGGGAGCTGTTTTTT. The encoded protein is CASSPPSPGELFF.

This clonotype occurred once. DNA of the CDR3: TGCGCCAGCAGTGCCCCGGCATCCCCAGGAAACACTGAAGCTTTCTTT. Its protein is CASSAPASPGNTEAFF. The V gene is TRBV10-1, the J gene TRBJ1-1; no reliable D call. V was cut by 4 bases and J by 2 bases, with 17 bases left in between. CDR1 WNHNN and CDR2 SYGVQD come from the germline V gene (reference sequence). The CDR3 extends over 16 amino acids.

This clonotype came up many times. This chain links TRBV11-1 with TRBJ2-3; the D is unclear. CDR3 length: 14 amino acids. Trimming took off 0 bases at V and 2 bases at J, with 6 bases between the two ends. Germline V lookup: CDR1 SGHAT, CDR2 FQDESV (reference sequence). This CDR3 is CASSLAGLTDTQYF. The CDR3 DNA follows: TGTGCCAGCAGCTTAGCCGGGCTCACAGATACGCAGTATTTT. The variable domain in full, completed from reference TRBV11-1 and TRBJ2-3, reads EAEVAQSPRYKITEKSQAVAFWCDPISGHATLYWYRQILGQGPELLVQFQDESVVDDSQLPKDRFSAERLKGVDSTLKIQPAELGDSAMYLCASSLAGLTDTQYFGPGTRLTVL.

The genes are TRBV5-1 and TRBJ1-2, with D possibly being TRBD1 (6 bases). The V gene's germline CDR1 is SGHRS and CDR2 YFSETQ. V was cut by 5 bases and J by 2 bases, with 10 bases left in between. The CDR3 totals 13 residues. CDR3 in amino acids: CASSWTENYGYTF. In DNA, the CDR3 is TGCGCCAGCAGTTGGACAGAGAACTATGGCTACACCTTC.

This clonotype was detected a few times. The rearrangement uses TRBV6-1 and TRBJ1-2, with D unclear. This CDR3 contains 13 residues. Germline V gene lookup returns CDR1 MNHNS and CDR2 SASEGT. The V end lost 3 bases, the J end lost 8 bases, and 13 bases lay between the germline ends. The CDR3 DNA is TGTGCCAGCAGTGACTCGAAGGCGCGGGGCTACACCTTC. It encodes CASSDSKARGYTF.

This clonotype was detected a few times. The chain carries TRBV20-1 and TRBJ2-5; TRBD2 agrees at 14 bases. This CDR3 region has 14 residues. Germline V gene sequence: CDR1 DFQATT, CDR2 SNEGSKA (reference sequence). The V gene end was trimmed by 3 bases and the J gene end by 4 bases; junction bases not matched to a gene: 1. This CDR3 is CSASGTSGGETQYF. CDR3 nucleotide sequence: TGCAGTGCTAGCGGGACTAGCGGGGGAGAGACCCAGTACTTC.

V is TRBV19 and J is TRBJ1-5; 7 nucleotides match TRBD1. This CDR3 spans 18 amino acids. Looked up from germline, CDR1 is LNHDA and CDR2 is SQIVND (reference sequence). The V and J ends lost 3 bases and 2 bases, in that order; junction bases with no gene match: 13. In DNA, the CDR3 is TGTGCCAGTAGTATTTACCCATTCGGACAGGCGGGCAATCAGCCCCAGCATTTT. Amino acids: CASSIYPFGQAGNQPQHF.

This clonotype was seen more than once but under ten times. This rearrangement joins TRBV3-1 to TRBJ2-1, with TRBD2 matching 8 bases. V shed 6 bases, J shed 9 bases, and the junction held 7 bases outside the gene matches. The CDR3 spans 13 residues. Per the germline V gene, CDR1 is LGHDT and CDR2 is YNNKEL (reference sequence). For the CDR3, the DNA is TGTGCCAGCAGTCTCGGGGGGGCCACTGAGCAGTTCTTC. Protein sequence: CASSLGGATEQFF.

Many counts were recorded for this clonotype. V usage is TRBV5-6 and J usage is TRBJ2-4; no reliable D call. The germline gives CDR1 SGHDT, CDR2 YYEEEE. V dropped 3 bases and J dropped 2 bases, with 6 bases sitting between them. The CDR3 length is 13 residues. Written as DNA, the CDR3 is TGTGCCAGCAGCTGGGGTTCCAAAAACATTCAGTACTTC. Translation gives CASSWGSKNIQYF.

The gene calls are TRBV20-1 and TRBJ2-1; a possible D gene is TRBD2 (6 bases). The CDR3 contains 13 residues. Trimming shortened V by 5 bases and J by 7 bases, and 15 bases separated the two germline ends. Per germline, CDR1 DFQATT and CDR2 SNEGSKA (reference sequence). The CDR3 DNA reads TGCAGTGCTTCGCCGACTAGTTTGAATGAGCAGTTCTTC. Its translation is CSASPTSLNEQFF.